A single sample is the source of the 23 T cell receptor beta chains below, sequenced in a study of response to subunit inactivated influenza vaccine. TCRdb passed the RT-PCR reads through MiXCR, listing each CDR3 protein once. The sample yields hundreds of thousands of distinct CDR3 sequences, just over 20% seen once. Specimen: PBMCs from blood, collected less than 22 months after vaccination. Receptor source: a man between 50 and 70 years old who received an inactivated influenza vaccine.

This clonotype was found many times. The chain employs TRBV29-1 and TRBJ2-5; 13 bases align to TRBD2. V dropped 3 bases and J dropped 3; count of bases not matched to a gene: 4. From germline, CDR1 is SQVTM and CDR2 ANQGSEA. The length of the CDR3 is 15 residues. This CDR3 reads CSVDGTSGKKETQYF. CDR3 sequence (DNA): TGCAGCGTTGATGGGACTAGCGGGAAGAAAGAGACCCAGTACTTC.

This clonotype has a handful of counts. The chain couples TRBV19 to TRBJ1-2; 8 bases fit TRBD1. Germline trimming cut 6 bases from V and 0 bases from J; bases unmatched to any gene: 6. This CDR3 region has 15 residues. Germline values: CDR1 LNHDA, CDR2 SQIVND (reference sequence). Here the CDR3 DNA reads TGTGCCAGTAGAATCGACAGGGGTACTAACTATGGCTACACCTTC. This encodes CASRIDRGTNYGYTF.

This chain uses TRBV20-1 with TRBJ2-3, with TRBD2 matching 10 bases. The CDR3 length is 14 residues. The V gene's germline CDR1 is DFQATT and CDR2 SNEGSKA (reference sequence). CDR3 amino acids: CRTTKAGGWDTQYF. CDR3 nucleotide sequence: TGCAGGACAACAAAAGCGGGAGGGTGGGATACGCAGTATTTT.

This clonotype appeared a few times. The rearrangement links TRBV7-9 to TRBJ2-2; TRBD2 is a possible D gene (5 bases). Deletions cut 4 bases from V and 4 bases from J, with 10 bases between. The V gene's germline CDR1 is SEHNR and CDR2 FQNEAQ (reference sequence). CDR3 length: 14 residues. CDR3 DNA: TGTGCCAGCAGCTCTTGGGAGTTCACCGGGGAGCTGTTTTTT. Its translation is CASSSWEFTGELFF.

The rearrangement joins TRBV6-5 to TRBJ1-3; unclear D gene. The CDR3 spans 15 residues. V lost 0 bases, J lost 3 bases, and 9 bases lay in between. Germline-derived CDR1 and CDR2 are MNHEY and SVGAGI. The CDR3 loop reads CASSYSHANGNTIYF. The CDR3 DNA follows: TGTGCCAGCAGTTACTCGCATGCAAATGGAAACACCATATATTTT.

J is TRBJ1-2 and V is TRBV14, with D maybe TRBD1 (6 bases). Germline CDR1 and CDR2: SGHDN and FVKESK. V was pared by 4 bases and J by 3 bases, with 12 bases between. The CDR3 loop spans 14 amino acids. As DNA, the CDR3 is TGTGCCAGCAGCCTACAGGGAGTGGACTATGGCTACACCTTC. Protein sequence: CASSLQGVDYGYTF. The variable domain in full, with the rest retrieved from reference TRBV14 and TRBJ1-2, is EAGVTQFPSHSVIEKGQTVTLRCDPISGHDNLYWYRRVMGKEIKFLLHFVKESKQDESGMPNNRFLAERTGGTYSTLKVQPAELEDSGVYFCASSLQGVDYGYTFGSGTRLTVV.

The DNA for the CDR3 is TGTGCCAGCAGTAGTGCAGGGAAGGCTGAAGCTTTCTTT. Protein sequence: CASSSAGKAEAFF. The chain couples TRBV6-1 to TRBJ1-1, with D tentatively TRBD1 (5 bases). V was clipped by 5 bases and J by 6 bases, with 13 bases between them. Germline CDR1 MNHNS, CDR2 SASEGT. CDR3 length: 13 residues.

This clonotype was counted a few times. The V gene is TRBV4-1, the J gene TRBJ2-1; D perhaps matches TRBD2 (6 bases). The CDR3 has 15 amino acids. The V end lost 4 bases, the J end lost 4 bases, and 14 bases lay between the germline ends. Germline loops: CDR1 MGHRA, CDR2 YSYEKL. CDR3 bases: TGCGCCAGCAGCCCCGCGGAGGGCAAATACAATGAGCAGTTCTTC. Protein sequence: CASSPAEGKYNEQFF.

This clonotype was detected only a few times. The gene calls are TRBV7-2 and TRBJ1-6; TRBD1 aligns across 8 bases. The ends lost 5 bases at V and 7 bases at J; junction bases unmatched: 10. CDR1 is SGHTA and CDR2 is FQGNSA in the germline V gene. The CDR3 is 16 amino acids. CDR3: CASSPGRTGTNSPLHF. The CDR3 DNA reads as TGTGCCAGCAGCCCAGGGAGGACAGGGACGAATTCACCCCTCCACTTT.

This clonotype was recorded a few times. The V and J genes are TRBV10-3 and TRBJ2-7; 7 bases align to TRBD1. The CDR3 sequence is 14 residues long. Trimming at V came to 8 bases and at J to 1 base, leaving 8 bases not matched to a gene. From germline, CDR1 is ENHRY and CDR2 SYGVKD. For the CDR3, the DNA is TGTGCCATCTTGGCGAGACAGGGATCCTACGAGCAGTACTTC. Its protein is CAILARQGSYEQYF.

This CDR3 reads CASSRGDVDIQYF. The CDR3 DNA follows: TGTGCCAGCAGCCGCGGGGACGTGGACATTCAGTACTTC. This rearrangement joins TRBV7-9 to TRBJ2-4; possibly TRBD2 for D (6 bases). This CDR3 is built from 13 residues. From germline, CDR1 is SEHNR and CDR2 FQNEAQ (reference sequence). V was clipped by 5 bases and J by 8 bases, with 13 bases between them. The entire variable domain, with the rest obtained from reference TRBV7-9 and TRBJ2-4, is as follows: DTGVSQNPRHKITKRGQNVTFRCDPISEHNRLYWYRQTLGQGPEFLTYFQNEAQLEKSRLLSDRFSAERPKGSFSTLEIQRTEQGDSAMYLCASSRGDVDIQYFGAGTRLSVL.

Only a few counts were recorded for this clonotype. V and J are TRBV6-2 or TRBV6-3 and TRBJ2-4; D uncertain. CDR1 is MNHEY, CDR2 SVGEGT, per germline. There are 13 residues in the CDR3. Between the trimmed V and J ends, which lost 2 bases and 8 bases, there was a span of 10 bases. The CDR3 loop reads CASSYMVGDIQYF. In DNA form, the CDR3 reads TGTGCCAGCAGTTACATGGTAGGAGACATTCAGTACTTC.

The chain combines TRBV6-2 or TRBV6-3 with TRBJ1-5, with D possibly being TRBD1 (5 bases). Between the trimmed V and J ends, which lost 6 bases and 5 bases, there was a span of 17 bases. The CDR3 length is 15 residues. Germline V gene lookup returns CDR1 MNHEY and CDR2 SVGEGT. CDR3 in DNA: TGTGCCAGCAGCCCCTTTGGCTGGGGCGATCAGCCCCAGCATTTT. Translating it yields CASSPFGWGDQPQHF.

This clonotype was seen repeatedly, ten times or more. The V and J genes are TRBV12-3 or TRBV12-4 and TRBJ1-3, with D unresolved. V was pared by 3 bases and J by 3 bases, with 3 bases between. The CDR3 has 12 amino acids. The CDR3 sequence: CASSFLGNTIYF. As DNA, the CDR3 is TGTGCCAGCAGTTTTCTTGGAAACACCATATATTTT.

The chain is built from TRBV15 and TRBJ2-5, with D maybe TRBD2 (7 bases). The V end lost 5 bases, the J end lost 4 bases, and 20 bases lay between the germline ends. Germline loops: CDR1 LNHNV, CDR2 YYDKDF (reference sequence). The CDR3 runs 16 residues. The CDR3 loop is CATSRGVAGEGETQYF. DNA of the CDR3: TGTGCCACCAGCCGAGGGGTGGCAGGGGAGGGAGAGACCCAGTACTTC.

This clonotype was counted between two and nine times. The V and J genes are TRBV2 and TRBJ2-4; 10 nucleotides align to TRBD2. J gave up 3 bases and V 0 bases, and 5 bases lay outside the gene matches. There are 17 residues in the CDR3. Germline V gene data show CDR1 as SNHLY and CDR2 as FYNNEI. CDR3 coding DNA: TGTGCCAGCAGTGAAGCGCAGCGGGAGGGATACAAAAACATTCAGTACTTC. It encodes CASSEAQREGYKNIQYF.

The chain joins TRBV7-2 to TRBJ2-7; D is possibly TRBD2 (6 bases). CDR1 is SGHTA, CDR2 FQGNSA, per germline. CDR3 size: 14 residues. V was cut by 4 bases and J by 6 bases, with 16 bases left in between. This CDR3 is CASSSYKRAGEQYF. DNA of the CDR3: TGTGCCAGCAGCTCGTACAAAAGAGCGGGCGAGCAGTACTTC.

The sample holds a few counts of this clonotype. The V and J genes are TRBV6-6 and TRBJ1-1; D is perhaps TRBD1 (5 bases). The CDR3 spans 12 residues. The V end was cut by 4 bases, the J end by 5 bases, with 8 bases between. Per germline, CDR1 MNHNY and CDR2 SVGAGI (reference sequence). CDR3 protein: CASSSWGTEAFF. Written as DNA, the CDR3 is TGTGCCAGCAGTTCCTGGGGGACTGAAGCTTTCTTT.

This clonotype was seen a few times. V and J are TRBV5-1 and TRBJ1-1; D unclear. In germline, CDR1 is SGHRS, CDR2 YFSETQ. Between the trimmed V and J ends, which lost 0 bases and 6 bases, there was a span of 6 bases. The CDR3 sequence is 12 residues long. CDR3 nucleotide sequence: TGCGCCAGCAGCTTGGGGGCTTCTGAAGCTTTCTTT. This sequence encodes CASSLGASEAFF.

This clonotype was counted only a few times. The V and J genes are TRBV19 and TRBJ1-2; D gene ambiguous. This CDR3 region has 10 residues. The V end was cut by 7 bases, the J end by 4 bases, with 4 bases between. Germline CDR1 is LNHDA and CDR2 is SQIVND (reference sequence). CDR3: CASISYGYTF. CDR3 nucleotide sequence: TGTGCCAGTATTTCCTATGGCTACACCTTC.

This clonotype was picked up many times. CDR3 sequence (DNA): TGCAGCGTCCGGACAGGGGGGGCCTACGAGCAGTACTTC. Its translation: CSVRTGGAYEQYF. The V call is TRBV29-1, the J call TRBJ2-7, with 10 bases identical to TRBD1. V lost 6 bases to trimming and J lost 2 bases; unmatched junction nucleotides: 4. Germline CDR1 SQVTM, CDR2 ANQGSEA. The CDR3 contains 13 residues.

This clonotype came up a few times. CDR3 protein: CASSGANVLTF. The CDR3 region has the DNA TGTGCCAGCTCTGGGGCCAACGTCCTGACTTTC. The chain uses TRBV6-6 and TRBJ2-6; D ambiguous. In germline, CDR1 is MNHNY, CDR2 SVGAGI (reference sequence). The CDR3 extends over 11 amino acids. Trimming left V 8 bases short and J 1 base short, with 0 bases between.

The chain combines TRBV7-2 with TRBJ1-6; TRBD1 is a possible D gene (5 bases). The V end was cut by 3 bases, the J end by 7 bases, with 13 bases between. Germline V lookup: CDR1 SGHTA, CDR2 FQGNSA. This CDR3 spans 15 amino acids. CDR3 amino acids: CASSFELGRNSPLHF. The CDR3 nucleotides read TGTGCCAGCAGCTTCGAGTTGGGGCGGAATTCACCCCTCCACTTT.